Following are 8 T cell receptor beta chains from one sample sequenced in a study of T cell changes during pregnancy in multiple sclerosis. Profiled with immunoSEQ multiplex PCR; TCRdb holds only in-frame clones, not every one. Of around 80,000 clones listed, approximately 93% were seen once; the top ten hold approximately 0.92%. Specimen: peripheral blood, collected in the second trimester of pregnancy. These receptors were collected from a female donor in good health, enrolled as a control in a pregnancy study.

The CDR3 nucleotides read TGTGCCAGCAGTGAAGAGGGGATGGATGAAAAACTGTTTTTT. Protein: CASSEEGMDEKLFF. The genes are TRBV2 and TRBJ1-4; possible D gene TRBD1, 5 bases. The CDR3 sequence is 14 residues long. Trimming shortened V by 1 base and J by 6 bases, and 9 bases separated the two germline ends. Germline-derived CDR1 and CDR2 are SNHLY and FYNNEI.

The chain combines TRBV4-1 with TRBJ1-3; D might be TRBD1 (5 bases). The CDR3 is 15 residues long. Germline V gives CDR1 MGHRA, CDR2 YSYEKL. The ends were cut back, 0 bases at V and 7 bases at J, with 13 bases in the middle. CDR3 nucleotide sequence: TGCGCCAGCAGCCAAGATCTGACGGGGGGGAACACCATATATTTT. Its translation: CASSQDLTGGNTIYF.

The sample holds one count of this clone. The chain joins TRBV5-5 to TRBJ1-3; D is undetermined. The CDR3 loop spans 17 amino acids. V lost 2 bases to trimming and J lost 0 bases, with 15 bases between them. From germline, CDR1 is SGHKS and CDR2 YYEKEE (reference sequence). DNA of the CDR3: TGTGCCAGCAGCTTATCCGACCCGGGAGTCTCTGGAAACACCATATATTTT. Its protein is CASSLSDPGVSGNTIYF.

As to this clone: One junction end disagrees with the germline gene, perhaps due to a read error. The chain has TRBV7-7 and TRBJ2-1; 7 positions match TRBD2. Germline CDR1 reads SSHAT; CDR2 reads FNYEAQ (reference sequence). The CDR3 has 15 amino acids. CDR3 sequence (DNA): TGTGCTAGCAGTACGCTGGGGGGGTCCTACAATGAGCAGTTCTTC. Encoded protein: CASSTLGGSYNEQFF.

The V call is TRBV7-8, the J call TRBJ2-5, with TRBD2 matching 16 bases. Germline CDR1 and CDR2: SGHVS and FQNEAQ. The CDR3 sequence is 18 residues long. V was pared by 5 bases and J by 4 bases, with 10 bases of the junction left unmatched. The CDR3: CASSRGLAGGPYRETQYF. The CDR3 bases are TGTGCCAGCAGCCGGGGACTAGCGGGAGGGCCGTATCGAGAGACCCAGTACTTC.

The rearrangement joins TRBV6-5 to TRBJ2-7; D is possibly TRBD1 (6 bases). CDR1 is MNHEY and CDR2 is SVGAGI in the germline V gene. V was shortened by 3 bases and J by 4 bases, with 13 bases between the two germline ends. The CDR3 sequence is 14 residues long. The CDR3 nucleotides read TGTGCCAGCAGTTATTGGCCAGGGGCTTACGAGCAGTACTTC. This encodes CASSYWPGAYEQYF.

The chain combines TRBV11-2 with TRBJ2-3, with a tentative D call TRBD1 (5 bases). V shed 1 base and J shed 0 bases, with 14 bases lying between them. From germline, CDR1 is SGHAT and CDR2 FQNNGV. CDR3 size: 17 residues. As DNA, the CDR3 is TGTGCCAGCAGCTTAGTTGGGGCTAAATCTAGCACAGATACGCAGTATTTT. Protein sequence: CASSLVGAKSSTDTQYF.

V usage is TRBV7-6 and J usage is TRBJ2-7; D is unclear. Germline V gene sequence: CDR1 SGHVS, CDR2 FNYEAQ. This CDR3 contains 14 residues. V lost 3 bases, J lost 5 bases, and 14 bases lay in between. The DNA of the CDR3 is TGTGCCAGCAGCTTTCTCGGTTTGTTCGACGAGCAGTACTTC. Protein sequence: CASSFLGLFDEQYF.